Presented here are 32 T cell receptor beta chains from one specimen sequenced in a study of blood T cell repertoires in COVID-19. Only in-frame clones appear in the TCRdb table, and some are missing; sequencing was by immunoSEQ multiplex PCR. This sample has a few hundred thousand clones, with 85% found just once. The sample taken for sequencing was PBMCs or T cells enriched from blood (not recorded which). Receptors were obtained from a man aged 40-49 years who had recovered from COVID-19.

The chain is built from TRBV9 and TRBJ2-2; unclear D gene. The germline gives CDR1 SGDLS, CDR2 YYNGEE. The CDR3 sequence is 15 residues long. Trimming cost V 2 bases and J 0 bases, with 8 bases left between them. CDR3 sequence: CASSVGTSNTGELFF. For the CDR3, the DNA is TGTGCCAGCAGCGTCGGTACCTCGAACACCGGGGAGCTGTTTTTT.

Written as DNA, the CDR3 is TGTGCCACCAGTGATTTGCGGGACAGGGACGAGCAGTACTTC. Translating gives CATSDLRDRDEQYF. The chain is built from TRBV24-1 and TRBJ2-7, with 9 positions matching TRBD1. Germline V lookup: CDR1 KGHDR, CDR2 SFDVKD. V gave up 0 bases and J gave up 5 bases; unmatched junction bases: 1. The CDR3 contains 14 residues.

V usage is TRBV11-3 and J usage is TRBJ2-1; 7 positions match TRBD2. Germline trimming cut 0 bases from V and 13 bases from J; bases unmatched to any gene: 9. The CDR3 covers 14 residues. CDR1 SGHNT and CDR2 YENEEA come from the germline V gene. CDR3 nucleotide sequence: TGTGCCAGCAGCTTAGATTTTGCGGGGAGGGGACAGTTCTTC. Amino acids: CASSLDFAGRGQFF.

The genes are TRBV27 and TRBJ1-5, with 7 nucleotides matching TRBD1. The CDR3 contains 15 residues. Germline V gives CDR1 MNHEY, CDR2 SMNVEV (reference sequence). The V gene end was trimmed by 5 bases and the J gene end by 0 bases; junction bases not matched to a gene: 4. The CDR3 DNA sequence: TGTGCCAGCAGTCGACAGGGATCTAGCAATCAGCCCCAGCATTTT. It encodes CASSRQGSSNQPQHF.

The V and J genes are TRBV7-2 and TRBJ1-2, with 8 bases aligning to TRBD1. Looked up from germline, CDR1 is SGHTA and CDR2 is FQGNSA. The CDR3 sequence is 15 residues long. V lost 5 bases, J lost 4 bases, and 9 bases stayed unmatched. CDR3 DNA sequence: TGTGCCAGCAGCCCGCGGACAGGGATAGGCTATGGCTACACCTTC. It codes for CASSPRTGIGYGYTF. The variable domain in full, with the rest retrieved from reference TRBV7-2 and TRBJ1-2, is GAGVSQSPSNKVTEKGKDVELRCDPISGHTALYWYRQSLGQGLEFLIYFQGNSAPDKSGLPSDRFSAERTGGSVSTLTIQRTQQEDSAVYLCASSPRTGIGYGYTFGSGTRLTVV.

The rearrangement uses TRBV11-3 and TRBJ2-1; 7 bases agree with TRBD2. Germline assignment: CDR1 SGHNT and CDR2 YENEEA. Trimming at V came to 1 base and at J to 4 bases, leaving 4 bases not matched to a gene. This CDR3 is built from 15 residues. CDR3 sequence: CASSLGGGGYNEQFF. CDR3 sequence (DNA): TGTGCCAGCAGCTTAGGAGGCGGGGGTTACAATGAGCAGTTCTTC.

The gene calls are TRBV2 and TRBJ2-3; TRBD2 matches at 8 bases. This CDR3 spans 12 amino acids. Germline V lookup: CDR1 SNHLY, CDR2 FYNNEI. With 7 bases clipped from V and 4 bases from J, the junction kept 1 base outside the gene matches. This CDR3 is CASTGGADTQYF. CDR3 DNA: TGTGCCAGCACGGGAGGGGCAGATACGCAGTATTTT.

This chain joins TRBV2 and TRBJ2-4; D remains ambiguous. CDR1 is SNHLY and CDR2 is FYNNEI in the germline V gene. The CDR3 has 12 amino acids. V was shortened by 6 bases and J by 1 base, with 4 bases between the two germline ends. The CDR3 protein is CASSRAKNIQYF. The CDR3 DNA follows: TGTGCCAGCAGCAGGGCCAAAAACATTCAGTACTTC.

This clone occurred once. CDR3: CASSIVGVSYEQYF. DNA of the CDR3: TGTGCCAGTAGTATCGTCGGGGTCTCCTACGAGCAGTACTTC. J is TRBJ2-7 and V is TRBV19, with D maybe TRBD2 (5 bases). Germline V gene data show CDR1 as LNHDA and CDR2 as SQIVND (reference sequence). This CDR3 is 14 amino acids long. Trimming took off 3 bases at V and 0 bases at J, with 9 bases between the two ends.

The rearrangement joins TRBV3-1 (or the pseudogene TRBV3-2) to TRBJ2-7; possible D gene TRBD2, 5 bases. V lost 1 base, J lost 3 bases, and 13 bases lay in between. The CDR3 runs to 15 residues. Germline CDR1 is LGHDT and CDR2 is YNNKEL (reference sequence). CDR3 sequence reads: CASSQGFEGVYEQYF. The CDR3 DNA is TGTGCCAGCAGCCAAGGATTCGAGGGAGTCTACGAGCAGTACTTC.

The genes are TRBV6-2 or TRBV6-3 and TRBJ1-5, with TRBD1 identical over 7 bases. V was clipped by 2 bases and J by 6 bases; unmatched bases: 7. CDR3 length: 15 residues. The germline CDR1 and CDR2 sequences are MNHEY and SVGEGT. CDR3 region: CASSYNTGVGQPQHF. Written as DNA, the CDR3 is TGTGCCAGCAGTTACAACACAGGGGTTGGTCAGCCCCAGCATTTT.

CDR3: CASSEAQIGSYEQYF. The CDR3 DNA follows: TGTGCCAGCAGTGAAGCGCAGATTGGCTCCTACGAGCAGTACTTC. This chain connects TRBV2 to TRBJ2-7; D remains ambiguous. The length of the CDR3 is 15 residues. The V gene's germline CDR1 is SNHLY and CDR2 FYNNEI. Trimming removed 0 bases at V and 0 bases at J, with 9 bases between. Full variable domain (rest looked up from reference TRBV2 and TRBJ2-7): EPEVTQTPSHQVTQMGQEVILRCVPISNHLYFYWYRQILGQKVEFLVSFYNNEISEKSEIFDDQFSVERPDGSNFTLKIRSTKLEDSAMYFCASSEAQIGSYEQYFGPGTRLTVT.

This clone has a single count. The CDR3 nucleotides read TGCAGCGTCCCAGGGCCGATTAACACCGGGGAGCTGTTTTTT. It is translated as CSVPGPINTGELFF. The chain employs TRBV29-1 and TRBJ2-2; TRBD1 might be the D (5 bases). The CDR3 has 14 residues. Germline CDR1 SQVTM, CDR2 ANQGSEA. Trimming took off 6 bases at V and 2 bases at J, with 13 bases between the two ends.

The sample holds one count of this clone. The rearrangement joins TRBV5-6 to TRBJ1-1; the D gene is possibly TRBD1 (5 bases). V was trimmed by 2 bases and J by 7 bases, leaving 6 bases between them. The germline V gene has CDR1 SGHDT and CDR2 YYEEEE. The CDR3 contains 11 residues. The CDR3 spells CASSFDSEAFF. Written as DNA, the CDR3 is TGTGCCAGCAGCTTTGACAGTGAAGCTTTCTTT.

This chain links TRBV10-2 with TRBJ1-2; possible D gene TRBD1, 5 bases. Germline lookup yields CDR1 WSHSY and CDR2 SAAADI. CDR3 length: 13 residues. V was trimmed by 3 bases and J by 0 bases, leaving 5 bases between them. The CDR3 region is CASSEGANYGYTF. The CDR3 coding sequence is TGCGCCAGCAGTGAAGGGGCTAACTATGGCTACACCTTC.

J is TRBJ2-3 and V is TRBV11-3, with 11 bases lining up with TRBD2. This CDR3 has 16 residues. Germline V gene lookup returns CDR1 SGHNT and CDR2 YENEEA. The J segment lost 3 bases and the V segment lost 5 bases, leaving 7 bases of the junction unmatched. CDR3 in DNA: TGTGCCAGCAGCCCACTAGCGGGAGCGCAGACAGATACGCAGTATTTT. This codes for CASSPLAGAQTDTQYF.

The chain is built from TRBV6-5 and TRBJ2-2; a possible D gene is TRBD1 (6 bases). The CDR3 totals 14 residues. Germline V gives CDR1 MNHEY, CDR2 SVGAGI. Trimming shortened V by 6 bases and J by 6 bases, and 14 bases separated the two germline ends. The CDR3 reads CASRGQGWSGELFF. In DNA form, the CDR3 reads TGTGCCAGCAGGGGGCAGGGGTGGTCCGGGGAGCTGTTTTTT.

This clone was counted a few times. This chain joins TRBV7-2 and TRBJ2-3, with D maybe TRBD2 (5 bases). CDR3 length equals 15 residues. Germline values: CDR1 SGHTA, CDR2 FQGNSA. With 2 bases removed from V and 1 base from J, the gap between germline ends came to 10 bases. CDR3 loop: CASSLTGIGTDTQYF. CDR3 coding DNA: TGTGCCAGCAGCTTAACGGGAATTGGCACAGATACGCAGTATTTT.

The chain joins TRBV7-8 to TRBJ1-2; 8 bases are shared with TRBD1. The CDR3 extends over 16 amino acids. The germline V gene encodes CDR1 SGHVS and CDR2 FQNEAQ. V gave up 1 base and J gave up 5 bases; unmatched junction bases: 9. CDR3 region: CASSLGRQGLRYGYTF. The CDR3 DNA is TGTGCCAGCAGCTTAGGGCGACAGGGGCTTAGGTATGGCTACACCTTC.

The chain uses TRBV5-1 and TRBJ2-5, with 8 bases identical to TRBD1. The CDR3 has 14 residues. Germline CDR1 and CDR2: SGHRS and YFSETQ. Trimming cost V 0 bases and J 4 bases; bases outside gene matches: 2. This CDR3 reads CASSLAGQGETQYF. The CDR3 region has the DNA TGCGCCAGCAGCTTGGCCGGACAGGGAGAGACCCAGTACTTC.

The V call is TRBV6-9, the J call TRBJ2-7, with D perhaps matching TRBD2 (6 bases). The CDR3 spans 18 residues. Germline CDR1 and CDR2: MNHGY and SVAAGI. V was clipped by 2 bases and J by 4 bases, with 24 bases between them. CDR3 residues: CASSYHGEGSGLGYEQYF. The CDR3 nucleotides read TGTGCCAGCAGTTATCACGGCGAGGGAAGCGGGCTTGGATACGAGCAGTACTTC.

The rearrangement joins TRBV18 to TRBJ1-5; no clear D gene. The CDR3 has 16 amino acids. V lost 5 bases and J 0 bases, leaving 14 bases between the germline ends. From germline, CDR1 is KGHSH and CDR2 LQKENI. CDR3 nucleotides: TGTGCCAGCTCAGAGGTCAGCCCCTATAGCAATCAGCCCCAGCATTTT. Protein sequence: CASSEVSPYSNQPQHF.

The chain recombines TRBV2 with TRBJ2-1; D gene uncertain. Germline CDR1 is SNHLY and CDR2 is FYNNEI. The CDR3 loop spans 12 amino acids. The ends were cut back, 5 bases at V and 3 bases at J, with 5 bases in the middle. CDR3 amino acids: CASSPLYNEQFF. The DNA of the CDR3 is TGTGCCAGCAGTCCACTCTACAATGAGCAGTTCTTC.

The chain employs TRBV30 and TRBJ2-1; tentative D call: TRBD1 (5 bases). This CDR3 is 14 amino acids long. CDR1 is GTSNPN and CDR2 is SVGIG in the germline V gene (reference sequence). Trimming took 4 bases from V and 7 from J, leaving 17 bases between them. CDR3 nucleotide sequence: TGTGCCTGGAAAGGGGTTCCAAAGACGAATGAGCAGTTCTTC. Its translation is CAWKGVPKTNEQFF.

The chain employs TRBV27 and TRBJ2-1; the D gene is possibly TRBD1 (5 bases). The CDR3 consists of 21 residues. Germline assignment: CDR1 MNHEY and CDR2 SMNVEV (reference sequence). The V end was cut by 6 bases, the J end by 0 bases, with 30 bases between. CDR3 bases: TGTGCCAGCAGAACCCGATCGACCAACCTTCTTGGCGACAGCTCCTACAATGAGCAGTTCTTC. Protein product: CASRTRSTNLLGDSSYNEQFF.

CDR3 loop: CASSLSGQGISPLHF. The DNA of the CDR3 is TGTGCCAGCAGCTTATCCGGACAGGGAATCTCACCCCTCCACTTT. The genes are TRBV7-9 and TRBJ1-6; 8 bases line up with TRBD1. The length of the CDR3 is 15 residues. V was pared by 2 bases and J by 10 bases, with 7 bases of the junction left unmatched. CDR1 SEHNR and CDR2 FQNEAQ come from the germline V gene (reference sequence).

The V call is TRBV9, the J call TRBJ2-7; 9 bases match TRBD1. Germline V gives CDR1 SGDLS, CDR2 YYNGEE. The V segment lost 3 bases and the J segment 3 bases; nucleotides outside the gene matches: 4. CDR3 length: 14 amino acids. CDR3 sequence reads: CASSATGQGYEQYF. The CDR3 DNA reads TGTGCCAGCAGCGCCACGGGACAGGGCTACGAGCAGTACTTC.

The CDR3 region has the DNA TGTGCCAGCAGCAAAACGCGAGGGGGCAGTCAGACCCAGTACTTC. Its translation: CASSKTRGGSQTQYF. This chain links TRBV21-1 with TRBJ2-5; the table's D call, TRBD1, was not checked against the DNA. TRBV21-1 corresponds to a pseudogene. This CDR3 is 15 amino acids long.

The rearrangement joins TRBV9 to TRBJ2-1, with TRBD1 as a possible D gene (6 bases). Germline V gene lookup returns CDR1 SGDLS and CDR2 YYNGEE. The CDR3 is 15 amino acids. V shed 1 base and J shed 1 base, with 9 bases lying between them. The CDR3 DNA reads TGTGCCAGCAGCGTACAAGACAGGTCCTACAATGAGCAGTTCTTC. Its translation is CASSVQDRSYNEQFF.

J is TRBJ2-7 and V is TRBV30; possible D gene TRBD1, 5 bases. V lost 0 bases, J lost 0 bases, and 9 bases lay in between. This CDR3 has 14 amino acids. Germline loops: CDR1 GTSNPN, CDR2 SVGIG (reference sequence). CDR3 in DNA: TGTGCCTGGAGTGTACTTCAGGGCTCCTACGAGCAGTACTTC. It is translated as CAWSVLQGSYEQYF.

This chain uses TRBV30 with TRBJ2-7; possible D gene TRBD2, 5 bases. Trimming took 1 base from V and 7 from J, leaving 11 bases between them. The V gene's germline CDR1 is GTSNPN and CDR2 SVGIG (reference sequence). The CDR3 extends over 12 amino acids. CDR3 amino acids: CAWSASSGEQYF. Here the CDR3 DNA reads TGTGCCTGGAGTGCCTCCTCGGGGGAGCAGTACTTC.

The chain uses TRBV27 and TRBJ2-5, with D perhaps matching TRBD1 (5 bases). V lost 5 bases and J lost 2, with 12 bases in between. The CDR3 runs 14 residues. The germline V gene has CDR1 MNHEY and CDR2 SMNVEV (reference sequence). The CDR3 region is CASSRRTSQETQYF. The CDR3 bases are TGTGCCAGCAGTCGTAGGACATCACAAGAGACCCAGTACTTC.